Below, one T cell receptor beta chain is given with its context. V was clipped by 6 bases and J by 4 bases; unmatched bases: 3. Germline V gene lookup returns CDR1 LNHDA and CDR2 SQIVND (reference sequence). The CDR3 covers 14 residues. These data are taken from a study of cytomegalovirus exposure and HLA in healthy donors. The study ran its PCR with 60 Vbeta and 13 Jbeta primers. Data came from immunoSEQ multiplex PCR; TCRdb stores just in-frame clones and leaves some out. The sample lists some 75,000 clones, about 79% occurring once. This TCR was sampled from a man aged 18 to 30 in good health and CMV-seropositive. The V and J genes are TRBV19 and TRBJ2-5, with 12 bases that match TRBD2. Sequencing input: PBMCs. The CDR3 region has the DNA TGTGCCAGTAGCGTGGGACTAGCGGGAGAGACCCAGTACTTC. As protein: CASSVGLAGETQYF.